In this sample, the clone carrying this TCR beta chain turned up once. The antigen is undetermined. This entry is derived from a study of Tregs in tolerant kidney transplant recipients. CDR3 length: 17 amino acids. V shed 4 bases and J shed 9 bases, with 28 bases lying between them. Germline V gene data show CDR1 as SGHAT and CDR2 as FQNNGV. Findings and caveats of the study: No direct test of biological reproducibility was done here.

This table comes from immunoSEQ multiplex PCR, and its TCRdb copy is limited to in-frame clones, with some not included. The table lists under 300,000 clones, about 80% of them singletons. The source is a human donor in good health. The source material was CD4+ T cells from blood. This chain links TRBV11-2 with TRBJ2-7, with a tentative D call TRBD1 (6 bases). CDR3 nucleotide sequence: TGTGCCAGCAGCTCCCTGGGGACGGACAGTGGGGACCTCTGGCAGTACTTC. Amino acid sequence: CASSSLGTDSGDLWQYF.